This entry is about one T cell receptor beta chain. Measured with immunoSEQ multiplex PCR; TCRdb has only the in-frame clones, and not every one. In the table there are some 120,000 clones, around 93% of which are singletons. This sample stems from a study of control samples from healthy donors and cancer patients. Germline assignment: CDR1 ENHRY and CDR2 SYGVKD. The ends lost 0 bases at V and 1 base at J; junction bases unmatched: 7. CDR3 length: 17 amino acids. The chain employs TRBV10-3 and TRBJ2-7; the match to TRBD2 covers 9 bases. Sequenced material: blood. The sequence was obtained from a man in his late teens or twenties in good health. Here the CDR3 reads CAISESKRGEPSYEQYF. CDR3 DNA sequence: TGTGCCATCAGTGAGTCGAAGCGGGGGGAACCTTCCTACGAGCAGTACTTC.